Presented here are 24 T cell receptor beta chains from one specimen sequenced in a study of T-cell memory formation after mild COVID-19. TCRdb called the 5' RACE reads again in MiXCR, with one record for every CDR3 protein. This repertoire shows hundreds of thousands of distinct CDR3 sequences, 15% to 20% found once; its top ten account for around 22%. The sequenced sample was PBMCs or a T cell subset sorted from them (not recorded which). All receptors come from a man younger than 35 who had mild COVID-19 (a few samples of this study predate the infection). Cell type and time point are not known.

CDR3 DNA sequence: TGCAGTGCGAGGGACAGGTTAACGGGAGATTCACCCCTCCACTTT. Its protein is CSARDRLTGDSPLHF. The V gene is TRBV20-1, the J gene TRBJ1-6; 8 positions match TRBD1. J gave up 8 bases and V 6 bases, and 12 bases lay outside the gene matches. The CDR3 extends over 15 amino acids. Germline-derived CDR1 and CDR2 are DFQATT and SNEGSKA (reference sequence).

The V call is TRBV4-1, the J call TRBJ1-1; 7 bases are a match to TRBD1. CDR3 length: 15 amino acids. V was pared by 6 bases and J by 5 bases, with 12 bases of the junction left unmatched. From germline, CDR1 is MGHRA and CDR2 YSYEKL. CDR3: CASRNMGRGRTEAFF. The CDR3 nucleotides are TGCGCCAGCAGAAACATGGGGAGGGGGCGGACTGAAGCTTTCTTT.

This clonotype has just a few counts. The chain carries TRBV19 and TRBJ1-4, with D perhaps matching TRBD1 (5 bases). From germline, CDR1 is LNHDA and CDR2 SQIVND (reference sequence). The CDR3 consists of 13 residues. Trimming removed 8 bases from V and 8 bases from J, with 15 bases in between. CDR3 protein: CASRWAGREKLFF. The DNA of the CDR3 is TGTGCCAGTCGGTGGGCAGGGCGGGAAAAACTGTTTTTT.

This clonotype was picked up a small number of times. The CDR3 loop is CSARDLAGADSLGQGKLFF. The CDR3 region has the DNA TGCAGTGCTAGAGATCTGGCAGGGGCTGATTCCTTGGGGCAAGGAAAACTGTTTTTT. The chain combines TRBV20-1 with TRBJ1-4; D is perhaps TRBD1 (6 bases). There are 19 residues in the CDR3. Germline V lookup: CDR1 DFQATT, CDR2 SNEGSKA (reference sequence). Trimming removed 0 bases from V and 10 bases from J, with 30 bases in between.

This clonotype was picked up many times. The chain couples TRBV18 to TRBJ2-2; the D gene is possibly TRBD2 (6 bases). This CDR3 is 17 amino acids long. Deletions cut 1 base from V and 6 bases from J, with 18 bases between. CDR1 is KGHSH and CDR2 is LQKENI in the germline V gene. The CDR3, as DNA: TGTGCCAGCTCACCACGGGGACTCAGTAAAGTGGCCGGGGAGCTGTTTTTT. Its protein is CASSPRGLSKVAGELFF.

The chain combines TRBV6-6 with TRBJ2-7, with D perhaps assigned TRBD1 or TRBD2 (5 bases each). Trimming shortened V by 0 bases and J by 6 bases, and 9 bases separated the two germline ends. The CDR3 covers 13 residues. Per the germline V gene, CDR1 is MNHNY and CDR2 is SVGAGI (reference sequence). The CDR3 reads CASSYSGVVEQYV. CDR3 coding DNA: TGTGCCAGCAGTTACTCGGGGGTCGTCGAGCAGTACGTC.

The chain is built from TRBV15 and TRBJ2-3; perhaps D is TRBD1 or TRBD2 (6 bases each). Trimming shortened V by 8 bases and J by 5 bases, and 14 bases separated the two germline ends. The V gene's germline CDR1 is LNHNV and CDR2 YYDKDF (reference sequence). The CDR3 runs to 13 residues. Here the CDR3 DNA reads TGTGCCACCGGGGAGGCAGGGGAAGATACGCAGTATTTT. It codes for CATGEAGEDTQYF.

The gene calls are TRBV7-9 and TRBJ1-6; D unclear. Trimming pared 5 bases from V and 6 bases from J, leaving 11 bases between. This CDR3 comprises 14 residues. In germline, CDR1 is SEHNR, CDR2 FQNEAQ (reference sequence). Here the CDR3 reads CASSPPGLNSPLHF. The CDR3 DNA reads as TGTGCCAGCAGCCCACCGGGTCTTAATTCACCCCTCCACTTT.

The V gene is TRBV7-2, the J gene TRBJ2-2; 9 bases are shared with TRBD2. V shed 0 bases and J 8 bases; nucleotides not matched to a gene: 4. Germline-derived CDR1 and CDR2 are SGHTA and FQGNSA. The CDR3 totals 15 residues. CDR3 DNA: TGTGCCAGCAGCTTAGCGTCTAGCGGGATAGGGGAGCTGTTTTTT. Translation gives CASSLASSGIGELFF.

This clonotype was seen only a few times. This CDR3 is CASSLGLRGQQETQYF. The CDR3 DNA reads as TGTGCCAGCAGTTTAGGGTTAAGAGGACAGCAAGAGACCCAGTACTTC. V is TRBV27 and J is TRBJ2-5, with TRBD1 as a possible D gene (6 bases). Germline CDR1 and CDR2: MNHEY and SMNVEV (reference sequence). V was cut by 2 bases and J by 2 bases, with 15 bases left in between. The CDR3 contains 16 residues.

This CDR3 is CATSRRGDPSGANVLTF. The CDR3 bases are TGTGCCACCAGCCGGCGGGGGGACCCCTCTGGGGCCAACGTCCTGACTTTC. The chain recombines TRBV15 with TRBJ2-6, with TRBD2 matching over 8 bases. The V and J ends lost 5 bases and 0 bases, in that order; junction bases with no gene match: 6. CDR1 and CDR2 from the germline V gene are LNHNV and YYDKDF (reference sequence). The CDR3 is 17 amino acids.

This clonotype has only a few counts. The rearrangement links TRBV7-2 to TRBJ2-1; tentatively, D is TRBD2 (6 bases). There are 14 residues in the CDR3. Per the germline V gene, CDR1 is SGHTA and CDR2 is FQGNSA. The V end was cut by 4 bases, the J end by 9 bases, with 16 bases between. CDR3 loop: CASSSILGGGEQFF. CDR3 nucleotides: TGTGCCAGCAGCTCGATCTTGGGGGGAGGTGAGCAGTTCTTC.

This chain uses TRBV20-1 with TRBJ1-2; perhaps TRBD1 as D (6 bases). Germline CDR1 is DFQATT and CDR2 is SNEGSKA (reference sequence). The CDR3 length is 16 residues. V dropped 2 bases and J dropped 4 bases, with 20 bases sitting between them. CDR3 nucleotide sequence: TGCAGTGCTAGAAGTTTCTCGGACAGTGGGATCTATGGCTACACCTTC. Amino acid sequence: CSARSFSDSGIYGYTF.

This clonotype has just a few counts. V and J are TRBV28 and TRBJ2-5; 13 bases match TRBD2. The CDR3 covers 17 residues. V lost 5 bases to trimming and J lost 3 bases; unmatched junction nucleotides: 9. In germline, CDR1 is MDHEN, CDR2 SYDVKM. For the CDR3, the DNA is TGTGCCAGCAGTGCACCCCCCGGGACTAGCGGGGAAGAGACCCAGTACTTC. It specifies CASSAPPGTSGEETQYF.

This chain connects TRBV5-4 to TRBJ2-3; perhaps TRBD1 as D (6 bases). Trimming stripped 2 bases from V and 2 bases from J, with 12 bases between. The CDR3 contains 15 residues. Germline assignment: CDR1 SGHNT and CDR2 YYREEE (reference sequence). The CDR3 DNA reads TGTGCCAGCAGCTTACAGGGCCAAATCACAGATACGCAGTATTTT. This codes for CASSLQGQITDTQYF.

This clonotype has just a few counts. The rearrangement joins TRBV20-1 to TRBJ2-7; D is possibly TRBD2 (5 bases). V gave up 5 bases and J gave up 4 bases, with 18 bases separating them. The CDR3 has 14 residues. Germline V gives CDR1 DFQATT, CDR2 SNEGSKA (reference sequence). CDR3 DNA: TGCAGTGCTGTCCCACGGCTAGCCTCTTACGAGCAGTACGTC. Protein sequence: CSAVPRLASYEQYV.

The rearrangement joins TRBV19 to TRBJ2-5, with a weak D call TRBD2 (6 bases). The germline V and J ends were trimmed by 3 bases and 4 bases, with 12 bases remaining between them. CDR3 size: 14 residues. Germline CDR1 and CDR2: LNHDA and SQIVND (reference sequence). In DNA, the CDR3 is TGTGCCAGTAGTATTATTGCGGGGCCAGAGACCCAGTACTTC. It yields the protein CASSIIAGPETQYF.

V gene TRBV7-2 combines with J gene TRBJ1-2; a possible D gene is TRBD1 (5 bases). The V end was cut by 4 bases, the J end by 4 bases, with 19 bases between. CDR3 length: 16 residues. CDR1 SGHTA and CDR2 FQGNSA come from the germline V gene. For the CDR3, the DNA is TGTGCCAGCAGCTGGGGACCACCTGGAAAGGGCTATGGCTACACCTTC. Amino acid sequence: CASSWGPPGKGYGYTF.

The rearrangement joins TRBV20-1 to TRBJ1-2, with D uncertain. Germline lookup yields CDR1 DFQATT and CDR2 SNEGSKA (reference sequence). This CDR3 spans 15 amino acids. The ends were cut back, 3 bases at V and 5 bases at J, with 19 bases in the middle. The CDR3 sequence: CSASPPARAGYGYTF. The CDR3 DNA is TGCAGTGCTAGCCCCCCCGCCCGGGCCGGGTATGGCTACACCTTC.

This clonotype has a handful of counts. The CDR3 DNA sequence: TGTGCCAGCAGCCTGAACACGGGACTCAGCTCCTACAATGAGCAGTTCTTC. Translation: CASSLNTGLSSYNEQFF. This sequence joins TRBV7-8 and TRBJ2-1; D might be TRBD2 (6 bases). This CDR3 region has 17 residues. Germline V gene data show CDR1 as SGHVS and CDR2 as FQNEAQ. The ends were cut back, 5 bases at V and 0 bases at J, with 17 bases in the middle.

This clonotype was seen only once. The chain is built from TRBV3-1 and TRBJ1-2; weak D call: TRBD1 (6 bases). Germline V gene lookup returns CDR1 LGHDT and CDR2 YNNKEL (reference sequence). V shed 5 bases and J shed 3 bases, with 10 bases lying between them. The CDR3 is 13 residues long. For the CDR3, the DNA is TGTGCCAGCAGCTACAGGGCCCACTATGGCTACACCTTC. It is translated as CASSYRAHYGYTF.

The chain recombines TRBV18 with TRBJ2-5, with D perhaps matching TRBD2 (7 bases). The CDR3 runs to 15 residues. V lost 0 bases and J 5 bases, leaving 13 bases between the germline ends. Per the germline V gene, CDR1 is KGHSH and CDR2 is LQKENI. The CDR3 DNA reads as TGTGCCAGCTCACCACCTGCGGGGGCGCGGGAGACCCAGTACTTC. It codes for CASSPPAGARETQYF.

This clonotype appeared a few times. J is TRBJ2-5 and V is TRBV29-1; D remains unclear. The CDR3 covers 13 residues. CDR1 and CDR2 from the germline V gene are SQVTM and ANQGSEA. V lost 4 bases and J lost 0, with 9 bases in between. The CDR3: CSVVKENQETQYF. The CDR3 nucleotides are TGCAGCGTTGTTAAGGAGAACCAAGAGACCCAGTACTTC.

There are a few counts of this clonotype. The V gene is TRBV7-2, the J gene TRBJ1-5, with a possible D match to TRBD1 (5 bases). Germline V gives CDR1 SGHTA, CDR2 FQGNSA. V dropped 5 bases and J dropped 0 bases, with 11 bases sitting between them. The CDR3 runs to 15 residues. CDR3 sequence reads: CASSPGGTSNQPQHF. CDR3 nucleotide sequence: TGTGCCAGCAGCCCCGGGGGGACTAGCAATCAGCCCCAGCATTTT.